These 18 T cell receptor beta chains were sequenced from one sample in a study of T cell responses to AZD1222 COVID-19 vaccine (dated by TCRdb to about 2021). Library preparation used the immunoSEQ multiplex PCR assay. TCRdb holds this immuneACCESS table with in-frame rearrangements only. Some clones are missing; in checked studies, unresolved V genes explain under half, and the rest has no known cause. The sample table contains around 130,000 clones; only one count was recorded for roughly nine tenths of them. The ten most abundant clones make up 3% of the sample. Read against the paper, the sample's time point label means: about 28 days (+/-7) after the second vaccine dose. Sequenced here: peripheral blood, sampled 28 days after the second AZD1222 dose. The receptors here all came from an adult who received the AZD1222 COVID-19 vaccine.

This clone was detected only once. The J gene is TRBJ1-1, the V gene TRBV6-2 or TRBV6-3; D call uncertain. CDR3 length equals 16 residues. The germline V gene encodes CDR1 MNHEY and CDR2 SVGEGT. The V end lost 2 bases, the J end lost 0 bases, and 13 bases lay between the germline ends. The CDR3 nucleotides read TGTGCCAGCAGTTACCCGCCAGGCAGATTGAACACTGAAGCTTTCTTT. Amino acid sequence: CASSYPPGRLNTEAFF.

CDR3 sequence: CASSRTGRDYGYTF. The DNA for the CDR3 is TGTGCCAGCAGTAGGACAGGGAGAGATTATGGCTACACCTTC. The chain employs TRBV6-5 and TRBJ1-2; 8 nucleotides match TRBD1. V was clipped by 5 bases and J by 5 bases; unmatched bases: 7. There are 14 residues in the CDR3. The V gene's germline CDR1 is MNHEY and CDR2 SVGAGI.

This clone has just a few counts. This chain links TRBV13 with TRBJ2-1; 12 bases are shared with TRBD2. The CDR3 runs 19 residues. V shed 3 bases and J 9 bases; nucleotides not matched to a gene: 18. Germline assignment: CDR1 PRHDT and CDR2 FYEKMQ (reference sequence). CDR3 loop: CASSFPSTSGGLAFGEQFF. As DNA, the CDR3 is TGTGCCAGCAGCTTTCCGTCGACTAGCGGGGGCCTCGCCTTTGGTGAGCAGTTCTTC. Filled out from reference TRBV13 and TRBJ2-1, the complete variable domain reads AAGVIQSPRHLIKEKRETATLKCYPIPRHDTVYWYQQGPGQDPQFLISFYEKMQSDKGSIPDRFSAQQFSDYHSELNMSSLELGDSALYFCASSFPSTSGGLAFGEQFFGPGTRLTVL.

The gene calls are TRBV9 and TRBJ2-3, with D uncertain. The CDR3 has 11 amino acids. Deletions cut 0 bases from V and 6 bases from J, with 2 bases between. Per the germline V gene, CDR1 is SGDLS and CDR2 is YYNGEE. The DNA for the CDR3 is TGTGCCAGCAGCGTAGTGGATACGCAGTATTTT. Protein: CASSVVDTQYF.

This CDR3 reads CASSEGRGMGGAFF. The CDR3 bases are TGTGCCAGCAGTGAAGGGCGAGGGATGGGTGGAGCTTTCTTT. This sequence joins TRBV6-1 and TRBJ1-1; no clear D gene. Per germline, CDR1 MNHNS and CDR2 SASEGT. V shed 1 base and J shed 10 bases, with 16 bases lying between them. This CDR3 region has 14 residues.

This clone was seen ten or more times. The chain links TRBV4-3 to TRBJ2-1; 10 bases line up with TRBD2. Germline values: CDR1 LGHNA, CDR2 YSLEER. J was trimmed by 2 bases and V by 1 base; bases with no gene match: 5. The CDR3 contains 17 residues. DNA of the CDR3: TGCGCCAGCAGCCAAGCCCCTAGCGGGGGCCCCTACAATGAGCAGTTCTTC. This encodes CASSQAPSGGPYNEQFF.

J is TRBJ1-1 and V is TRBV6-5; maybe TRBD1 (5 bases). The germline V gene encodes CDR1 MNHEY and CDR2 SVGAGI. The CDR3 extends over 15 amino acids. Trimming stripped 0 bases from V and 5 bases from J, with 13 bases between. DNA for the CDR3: TGTGCCAGCAGTTACTCGGGCCAGAGGGGAACTGAAGCTTTCTTT. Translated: CASSYSGQRGTEAFF.

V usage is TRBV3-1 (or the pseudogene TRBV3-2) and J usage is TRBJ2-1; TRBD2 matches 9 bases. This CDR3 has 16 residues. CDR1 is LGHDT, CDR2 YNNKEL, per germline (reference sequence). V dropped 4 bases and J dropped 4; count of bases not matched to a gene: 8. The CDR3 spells CASSRFAGGPYNEQFF. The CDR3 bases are TGTGCCAGCAGCCGGTTTGCGGGGGGGCCTTACAATGAGCAGTTCTTC.

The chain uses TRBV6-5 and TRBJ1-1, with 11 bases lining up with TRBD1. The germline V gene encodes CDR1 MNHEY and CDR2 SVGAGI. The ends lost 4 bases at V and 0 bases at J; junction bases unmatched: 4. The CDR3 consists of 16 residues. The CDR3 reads CASSSGTGGMNTEAFF. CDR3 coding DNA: TGTGCCAGCAGTTCGGGGACAGGGGGAATGAACACTGAAGCTTTCTTT.

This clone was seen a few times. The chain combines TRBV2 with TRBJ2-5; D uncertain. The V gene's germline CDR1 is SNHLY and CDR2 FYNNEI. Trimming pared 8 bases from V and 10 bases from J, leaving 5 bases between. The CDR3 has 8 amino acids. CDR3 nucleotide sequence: TGTGCCAGCGGGGACCAGTACTTC. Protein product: CASGDQYF.

The CDR3 spells CAWSVDRASNQPQHF. The CDR3 region has the DNA TGTGCCTGGAGTGTCGACAGGGCGAGCAATCAGCCCCAGCATTTT. This chain joins TRBV30 and TRBJ1-5; 7 bases align to TRBD1. This CDR3 has 15 amino acids. With V trimmed by 0 bases and J by 1 base, 3 bases remained unmatched. Germline values: CDR1 GTSNPN, CDR2 SVGIG (reference sequence).

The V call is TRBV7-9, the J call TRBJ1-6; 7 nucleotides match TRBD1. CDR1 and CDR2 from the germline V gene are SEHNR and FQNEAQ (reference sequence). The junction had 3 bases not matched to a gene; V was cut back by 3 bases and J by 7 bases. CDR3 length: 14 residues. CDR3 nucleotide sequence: TGTGCCAGCAGCTTCCGGGACAGCAATTCACCCCTCCACTTT. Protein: CASSFRDSNSPLHF.

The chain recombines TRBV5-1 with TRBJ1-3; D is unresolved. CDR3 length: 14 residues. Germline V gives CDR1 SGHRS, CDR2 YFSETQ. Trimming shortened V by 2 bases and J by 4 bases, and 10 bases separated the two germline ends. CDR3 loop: CASSFHPWGNTIYF. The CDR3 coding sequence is TGCGCCAGCAGCTTCCACCCGTGGGGAAACACCATATATTTT.

In DNA, the CDR3 is TGTGCCAGCAGCCGAACGGACAGGATGAACACTGAAGCTTTCTTT. Its protein is CASSRTDRMNTEAFF. The chain has TRBV28 and TRBJ1-1, with 7 bases fitting TRBD1. V lost 6 bases, J lost 0 bases, and 7 bases stayed unmatched. Germline CDR1 is MDHEN and CDR2 is SYDVKM. The CDR3 totals 15 residues.

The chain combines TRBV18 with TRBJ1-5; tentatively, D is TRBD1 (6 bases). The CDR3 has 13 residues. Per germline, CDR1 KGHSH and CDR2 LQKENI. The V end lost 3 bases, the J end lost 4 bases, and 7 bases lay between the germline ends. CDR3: CASSPQGNQPQHF. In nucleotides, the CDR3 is TGTGCCAGCTCACCCCAGGGGAATCAGCCCCAGCATTTT.

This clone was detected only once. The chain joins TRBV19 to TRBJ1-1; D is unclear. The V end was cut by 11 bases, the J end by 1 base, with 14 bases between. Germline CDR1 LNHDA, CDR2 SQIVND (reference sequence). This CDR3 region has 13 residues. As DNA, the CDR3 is TGTGCCTCCCTGGACGGGGAGAACACTGAAGCTTTCTTT. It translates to CASLDGENTEAFF.

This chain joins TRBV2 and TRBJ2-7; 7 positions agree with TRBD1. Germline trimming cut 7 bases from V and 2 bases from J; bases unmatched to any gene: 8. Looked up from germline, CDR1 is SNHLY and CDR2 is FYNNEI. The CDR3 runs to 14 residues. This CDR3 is CASKGNRGTYEQYF. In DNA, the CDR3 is TGTGCCAGCAAGGGGAACAGGGGAACCTACGAGCAGTACTTC.

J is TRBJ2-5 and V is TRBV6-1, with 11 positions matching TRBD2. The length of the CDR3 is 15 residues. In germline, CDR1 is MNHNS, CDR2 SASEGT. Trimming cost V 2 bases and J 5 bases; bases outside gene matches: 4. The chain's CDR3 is CASSEIAGGSETQYF. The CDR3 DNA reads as TGTGCCAGCAGTGAAATAGCGGGGGGGTCGGAGACCCAGTACTTC.